The 26 T cell receptor beta chains given below trace back to one sample, sequenced in a study of spatial heterogeneity in lung cancer. Study-wide results and caveats: Counts that tracked tumor mutation counts were those of expanded intratumoral alpha and beta TCRs.

Their antigens are not known. TCRdb re-analysed the 5' RACE reads in MiXCR, keeping a single row per CDR3 protein. The sample includes under 20,000 distinct CDR3 sequences, 6.2% of them seen just once. The time point is: sample taken at primary tumor resection. This specimen was lung tumor tissue, taken at surgery. The source is a male donor with early-stage non-small cell lung cancer.

This clonotype was seen a handful of times. This beta chain slipped into a library made for alpha chains as a stray read, so its size is not meaningful. The gene calls are TRBV5-6 and TRBJ2-7; D is unresolved. In germline, CDR1 is SGHDT, CDR2 YYEEEE. Trimming removed 0 bases at V and 2 bases at J, with 18 bases between. This CDR3 contains 17 residues. DNA for the CDR3: TGTGCCAGCAGCTTGGGCCCCCCACCGATCCGCACCTACGAGCAGTACTTC. It translates to CASSLGPPPIRTYEQYF.

This clonotype was seen at least ten times. This beta chain turned up in a library designed for alpha chains; as an off-target read, its abundance says little. This chain links TRBV4-1 with TRBJ2-2; TRBD2 is a possible D gene (5 bases). Germline V CDR1 and CDR2: MGHRA, YSYEKL. Between the trimmed V and J ends, which lost 1 base and 8 bases, there was a span of 17 bases. CDR3 size: 16 residues. The CDR3 reads CASSQVVGVRRGELFF. The CDR3 DNA follows: TGCGCCAGCAGCCAAGTCGTCGGGGTTAGGAGGGGGGAGCTGTTTTTT.

This clonotype is medium-sized (0.01 to 0.1%) in the sample. The size of this beta chain means little, since it is a stray read in a library made for alpha chains. This chain uses TRBV27 with TRBJ2-5, with D hard to call. Trimming took 2 bases from V and 5 from J, leaving 12 bases between them. The CDR3 is 14 amino acids. In germline, CDR1 is MNHEY, CDR2 SMNVEV (reference sequence). CDR3 in amino acids: CASSLIDSSETQYF. The CDR3 DNA reads as TGTGCCAGCAGTTTAATTGACTCCTCCGAGACCCAGTACTTC.

This clonotype was counted only a few times. Since the library was made to target alpha chains, this beta chain is a stray read and its abundance is not meaningful. This chain links TRBV11-3 with TRBJ1-6, with D perhaps matching TRBD1 (6 bases). The CDR3 is made up of 16 amino acids. The V end lost 5 bases, the J end lost 8 bases, and 19 bases lay between the germline ends. Germline-derived CDR1 and CDR2 are SGHNT and YENEEA. The CDR3 DNA sequence: TGTGCCAGCAGCCCTCCGGGACACCCAACGGATTCACCCCTCCACTTT. It encodes CASSPPGHPTDSPLHF.

This clonotype has a count of ten or more. This beta chain was picked up by a library intended for alpha chains and is off target, so its count carries little meaning. This chain connects TRBV14 to TRBJ2-1; D gene ambiguous. Germline values: CDR1 SGHDN, CDR2 FVKESK. V was cut by 6 bases and J by 6 bases, with 12 bases left in between. The CDR3 is made up of 13 amino acids. CDR3 bases: TGTGCCAGCAGAGGTACGCAACTCAATGAGCAGTTCTTC. The encoded protein is CASRGTQLNEQFF.

This clonotype is categorized as medium-sized (0.01 to 0.1%). This beta chain represents an off-target read in a library built for alpha chains; its size is of limited meaning. The chain employs TRBV4-3 and TRBJ2-7, with D perhaps matching TRBD1 (6 bases). Germline CDR1 is LGHNA and CDR2 is YSLEER. The CDR3 is made up of 14 amino acids. Trimming removed 2 bases at V and 4 bases at J, with 12 bases between. For the CDR3, the DNA is TGCGCCAGCAGCCAAAATACAGGGATTTACGAGCAGTACTTC. Residues: CASSQNTGIYEQYF.

Concerning this clonotype itself: Because the library targeted alpha chains, this beta chain is an off-target read whose size means little. The chain recombines TRBV20-1 with TRBJ1-1; D remains unclear. This CDR3 contains 14 residues. V gave up 3 bases and J gave up 5 bases, with 16 bases separating them. Germline loops: CDR1 DFQATT, CDR2 SNEGSKA (reference sequence). The CDR3 loop reads CSARWPGVGTEAFF. CDR3 in DNA: TGCAGTGCTAGGTGGCCCGGGGTGGGGACTGAAGCTTTCTTT.

There are many counts of this clonotype. The library was built for alpha chains, so this beta chain is an off-target read and its size means little. The V gene is TRBV4-1, the J gene TRBJ2-1, with TRBD2 matching 7 bases. The CDR3 has 20 amino acids. Germline V gives CDR1 MGHRA, CDR2 YSYEKL. V was clipped by 0 bases and J by 2 bases; unmatched bases: 16. CDR3 DNA: TGCGCCAGCAGCCAAGATAGTTCTCACCGGTCTAGCGGCACCTACAATGAGCAGTTCTTC. It translates to CASSQDSSHRSSGTYNEQFF.

This clonotype was recorded many times. This beta chain is off target for a library built for alpha chains, so its abundance means little. This chain connects TRBV12-3 or TRBV12-4 to TRBJ2-1; D gene unclear. Trimming cost V 3 bases and J 6 bases, with 15 bases left between them. The CDR3 covers 15 residues. The CDR3 loop reads CASSLIQNRRNEQFF. In DNA, the CDR3 is TGTGCCAGCAGTTTGATCCAGAATCGCCGCAATGAGCAGTTCTTC.

This clonotype has at least ten counts. Little can be read into the size of this beta chain, an off-target read in a library designed for alpha chains. The chain joins TRBV29-1 to TRBJ2-1; TRBD2 agrees at 12 bases. The germline CDR1 and CDR2 sequences are SQVTM and ANQGSEA. The length of the CDR3 is 16 residues. V lost 6 bases and J lost 2; bases outside the gene matches: 8. CDR3 sequence (DNA): TGCAGCGTGACCGGACTAGCGGGGCCCCCCTACAATGAGCAGTTCTTC. This translates into CSVTGLAGPPYNEQFF.

This clonotype has more than one count but fewer than ten. This beta chain is off target for a library built for alpha chains, so its abundance means little. The chain is built from TRBV20-1 and TRBJ1-4, with 11 bases identical to TRBD1. Germline lookup yields CDR1 DFQATT and CDR2 SNEGSKA (reference sequence). The CDR3 has 13 residues. V lost 7 bases, J lost 6 bases, and 4 bases stayed unmatched. CDR3 DNA sequence: TGCAGTGTCCCGGGACAGGGGGATGAAAAACTGTTTTTT. Protein sequence: CSVPGQGDEKLFF.

This clonotype was found many times. Within a library made for alpha chains, this beta chain is off target, and its count is uninformative. This chain uses TRBV20-1 with TRBJ2-2; D gene unclear. Germline V gene lookup returns CDR1 DFQATT and CDR2 SNEGSKA (reference sequence). Trimming stripped 7 bases from V and 3 bases from J, with 9 bases between. This CDR3 spans 12 amino acids. The CDR3: CSGAQDTGELFF. The CDR3 nucleotides are TGCAGTGGGGCGCAAGACACCGGGGAGCTGTTTTTT.

In this sample, this clonotype is medium-sized. With the library built for alpha chains, this beta chain is off target and its frequency is not meaningful. V and J are TRBV11-1 and TRBJ2-7; 9 bases match TRBD1. CDR3 length equals 14 residues. J lost 1 base, V lost 4 bases, and 2 bases had no gene match. Germline V lookup: CDR1 SGHAT, CDR2 FQDESV (reference sequence). The CDR3 reads CASSSDRGSYEQYF. Here the CDR3 DNA reads TGTGCCAGCAGCTCGGACAGGGGTTCCTACGAGCAGTACTTC.

This clonotype was recorded many times. This beta chain lies outside the target of a library built for alpha chains; its clone size means little. V usage is TRBV5-1 and J usage is TRBJ1-2; D not resolved. This CDR3 region has 14 residues. From germline, CDR1 is SGHRS and CDR2 YFSETQ. V was pared by 0 bases and J by 2 bases, with 8 bases between. The CDR3 nucleotides are TGCGCCAGCAGCTTGGAGGGCCAAAACTATGGCTACACCTTC. Translating gives CASSLEGQNYGYTF.

At least ten counts were recorded for this clonotype. Because the library targeted alpha chains, this beta chain is an off-target read whose size means little. The chain is built from TRBV28 and TRBJ1-4; 12 positions match TRBD1. The CDR3 is 22 residues long. The germline CDR1 and CDR2 sequences are MDHEN and SYDVKM. With V trimmed by 3 bases and J by 6 bases, 23 bases remained unmatched. The CDR3 reads CASSLGPYGWGQGAPGDEKLFF. The CDR3 DNA follows: TGTGCCAGCAGTTTGGGACCCTACGGATGGGGACAGGGGGCGCCGGGGGATGAAAAACTGTTTTTT.

Ten or more counts support this clonotype. Within a library made for alpha chains, this beta chain is off target, and its count is uninformative. This chain uses TRBV5-4 with TRBJ2-3; D is ambiguous. V gave up 4 bases and J gave up 4 bases, with 10 bases separating them. The CDR3 totals 13 residues. Per germline, CDR1 SGHNT and CDR2 YYREEE (reference sequence). DNA of the CDR3: TGTGCCAGCAGCCTACTTCAGTCAGATACGCAGTATTTT. Translation: CASSLLQSDTQYF. Drawing the rest from reference TRBV5-4 and TRBJ2-3, the complete variable domain is ETGVTQSPTHLIKTRGQQVTLRCSSQSGHNTVSWYQQALGQGPQFIFQYYREEENGRGNFPPRFSGLQFPNYSSELNVNALELDDSALYLCASSLLQSDTQYFGPGTRLTVL.

This clonotype has a count of ten or more. Because this beta chain is a stray read in a library intended to capture alpha chains, its abundance should not be given much weight. The chain couples TRBV4-2 to TRBJ2-5, with a possible D match to TRBD1 (5 bases). There are 16 residues in the CDR3. In germline, CDR1 is LGHNA, CDR2 YNFKEQ. Trimming took off 0 bases at V and 4 bases at J, with 15 bases between the two ends. The CDR3 reads CASSQDVGASGETQYF. CDR3 DNA: TGTGCCAGCAGCCAAGATGTTGGGGCCTCCGGAGAGACCCAGTACTTC.

This clonotype is labeled as medium-sized (0.01 to 0.1%). Since it is a stray read in a library aimed at alpha chains, this beta chain has a size that is not meaningful. The rearrangement joins TRBV20-1 to TRBJ2-1; TRBD2 matches at 10 bases. Germline CDR1 and CDR2: DFQATT and SNEGSKA (reference sequence). Germline trimming cut 6 bases from V and 0 bases from J; bases unmatched to any gene: 5. The CDR3 length is 15 residues. The CDR3 DNA follows: TGCAGTGCGGGACTAGCGAGCTTCTCCTACAATGAGCAGTTCTTC. Amino acids: CSAGLASFSYNEQFF.

This clonotype was counted ten times or more. This beta chain slipped into a library made for alpha chains as a stray read, so its size is not meaningful. The gene calls are TRBV18 and TRBJ1-1; 7 bases map to TRBD1. The CDR3 is 15 amino acids. In germline, CDR1 is KGHSH, CDR2 LQKENI. V was clipped by 5 bases and J by 7 bases; unmatched bases: 13. The CDR3 here is CASSSPTDRAFEAFF. The CDR3 DNA is TGTGCCAGCTCATCCCCGACCGACAGGGCCTTTGAAGCTTTCTTT.

This clonotype was seen repeatedly, ten times or more. A library prepared for alpha chains yielded this beta chain as an off-target read; its size is of little meaning. The rearrangement links TRBV4-3 to TRBJ1-2; D not certain. Germline V gives CDR1 LGHNA, CDR2 YSLEER. This CDR3 spans 15 amino acids. Trimming took off 3 bases at V and 0 bases at J, with 11 bases between the two ends. The CDR3 spells CASSQEAIANYGYTF. Here the CDR3 DNA reads TGCGCCAGCAGCCAGGAGGCGATAGCTAACTATGGCTACACCTTC.

The sample holds many counts of this clonotype. Because the library targeted alpha chains, this beta chain is an off-target read whose size means little. The chain carries TRBV29-1 and TRBJ1-5; 9 bases are shared with TRBD1. The CDR3 has 12 residues. Trimming at V came to 5 bases and at J to 9 bases, leaving 5 bases not matched to a gene. Germline CDR1 SQVTM, CDR2 ANQGSEA. The DNA of the CDR3 is TGCAGCGTTTGGACGGGACAGGGGCCCCAGCATTTT. Protein: CSVWTGQGPQHF.

This clonotype was counted ten times or more. Within a library made for alpha chains, this beta chain is off target, and its count is uninformative. This chain connects TRBV28 to TRBJ1-3; possible D gene TRBD1, 6 bases. V dropped 10 bases and J dropped 3 bases, with 22 bases sitting between them. This CDR3 is 16 amino acids long. In germline, CDR1 is MDHEN, CDR2 SYDVKM. This chain's CDR3 is CAIAPGHGSSGNTIYF. In DNA form, the CDR3 reads TGTGCCATCGCTCCGGGACACGGCTCAAGTGGAAACACCATATATTTT.

This clonotype was detected many times. Since the library was made to target alpha chains, this beta chain is a stray read and its abundance is not meaningful. The V call is TRBV10-3, the J call TRBJ1-2, with 9 bases matching TRBD1. The CDR3 contains 15 residues. J gave up 1 base and V 7 bases, and 7 bases lay outside the gene matches. Germline V gene lookup returns CDR1 ENHRY and CDR2 SYGVKD. The CDR3 DNA reads as TGTGCCATCACCCGCGGGACAGGGATTAACTATGGCTACACCTTC. It codes for CAITRGTGINYGYTF.

This clonotype was recorded many times. Within a library made for alpha chains, this beta chain is off target, and its count is uninformative. V usage is TRBV7-9 and J usage is TRBJ1-1; D may be TRBD1 (6 bases). The CDR3 is made up of 14 amino acids. Trimming removed 5 bases from V and 2 bases from J, with 12 bases in between. Germline V gives CDR1 SEHNR, CDR2 FQNEAQ (reference sequence). DNA for the CDR3: TGTGCCAGCAGCCCCTGGACAGCCAACACTGAAGCTTTCTTT. This sequence encodes CASSPWTANTEAFF.

In this sample, this clonotype turned up many times. Little can be read into the size of this beta chain, an off-target read in a library designed for alpha chains. This sequence joins TRBV5-1 and TRBJ2-3; 7 bases are shared with TRBD1. This CDR3 region has 14 residues. CDR1 SGHRS and CDR2 YFSETQ come from the germline V gene. The trim removed 4 bases at V and 0 bases at J, leaving 2 bases unmatched. CDR3 residues: CASSGQASTDTQYF. CDR3 nucleotide sequence: TGCGCCAGCAGCGGACAGGCTAGCACAGATACGCAGTATTTT.

This clonotype has a count of ten or more. Found in a library prepared for alpha chains, this beta chain is an off-target read, and its abundance has little meaning. V gene TRBV24-1 combines with J gene TRBJ2-3; D may be TRBD1 (6 bases). From germline, CDR1 is KGHDR and CDR2 SFDVKD. This CDR3 is built from 16 residues. V was clipped by 7 bases and J by 6 bases, with 22 bases between them. The CDR3 is CATSGTDSPGTDTQYF. The CDR3 nucleotides read TGTGCCACCAGCGGGACGGACAGTCCAGGGACGGATACGCAGTATTTT.